This record concerns one TCR beta chain sequence. This sample is drawn from a study of blood T cell repertoires in COVID-19. Libraries were prepared by immunoSEQ multiplex PCR; TCRdb keeps only in-frame clonotypes and omits some of them. The table includes about 190,000 clones, about nine tenths detected once. Sequencing was carried out using peripheral blood. The TCR sequence derives from a man aged 30 to 39 with acute or convalescent COVID-19.

This CDR3 is CASSIARAEAFF. The DNA for the CDR3 is TGTGCCAGTAGTATCGCCCGGGCTGAAGCTTTCTTT. This chain links TRBV19 with TRBJ1-1; D is unresolved. The V gene lost 3 bases and the J gene lost 6 bases, with 8 bases spanning the gap. Germline lookup yields CDR1 LNHDA and CDR2 SQIVND (reference sequence). The CDR3 runs 12 residues.